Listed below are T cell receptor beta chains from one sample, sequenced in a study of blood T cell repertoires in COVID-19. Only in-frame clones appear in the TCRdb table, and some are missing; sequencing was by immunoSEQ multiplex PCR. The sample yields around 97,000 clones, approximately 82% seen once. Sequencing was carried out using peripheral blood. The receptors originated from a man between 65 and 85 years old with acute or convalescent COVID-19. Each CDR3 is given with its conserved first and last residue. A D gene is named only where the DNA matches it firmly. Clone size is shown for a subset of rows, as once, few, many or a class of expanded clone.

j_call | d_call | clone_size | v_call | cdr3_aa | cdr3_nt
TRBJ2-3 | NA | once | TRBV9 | CASSVVPGSTDTQYF | TGTGCCAGCAGCGTAGTGCCAGGATCCACAGATACGCAGTATTTT
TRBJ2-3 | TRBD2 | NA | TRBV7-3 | CASSLRLAGGATDTQYF | TGTGCCAGCAGCTTACGGCTAGCGGGAGGTGCCACAGATACGCAGTATTTT
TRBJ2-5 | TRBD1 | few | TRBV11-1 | CASSLGETGSETQYF | TGTGCCAGCAGCTTAGGGGAGACAGGGAGCGAGACCCAGTACTTC
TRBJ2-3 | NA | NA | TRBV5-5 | CATQSGERTDTQYF | TGTGCCACCCAATCGGGGGAGCGCACAGATACGCAGTATTTT
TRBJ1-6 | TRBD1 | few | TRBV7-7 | CASSCPGQGWPLHF | TGTGCTAGCAGCTGTCCGGGACAGGGTTGGCCCCTCCACTTT
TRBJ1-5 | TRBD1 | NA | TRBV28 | CASSTGQGNQPQHF | TGTGCCAGCAGCACGGGACAGGGCAATCAGCCCCAGCATTTT
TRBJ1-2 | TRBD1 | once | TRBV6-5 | CASSYQGQVDYGYTF | TGTGCCAGCAGTTACCAGGGACAGGTCGACTATGGCTACACCTTC
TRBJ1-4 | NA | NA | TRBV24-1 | CATSETGGPEKLFF | TGTGCCACCAGTGAAACCGGGGGACCAGAAAAACTGTTTTTT
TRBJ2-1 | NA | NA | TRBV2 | CASSEAWEEQFF | TGTGCCAGCAGTGAAGCTTGGGAGGAGCAGTTCTTC
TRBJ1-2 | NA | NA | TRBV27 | CASSLSSVGSANYGYTF | TGTGCCAGCAGTTTATCTTCCGTTGGTTCAGCTAACTATGGCTACACCTTC
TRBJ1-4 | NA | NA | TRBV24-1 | CATSEVGGKLFF | TGTGCCACCAGTGAGGTGGGGGGAAAACTGTTTTTT
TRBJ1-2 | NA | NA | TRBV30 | CAWSRGRGNYGYTF | TGTGCCTGGAGCCGTGGAAGGGGTAACTATGGCTACACCTTC
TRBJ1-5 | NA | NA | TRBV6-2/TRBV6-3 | CASSYVVGQPQHF | TGTGCCAGCAGTTACGTTGTCGGTCAGCCCCAGCATTTT
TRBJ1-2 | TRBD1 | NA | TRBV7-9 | CASSFVGQEYGYTF | TGTGCCAGCAGCTTTGTGGGACAGGAGTATGGCTACACCTTC
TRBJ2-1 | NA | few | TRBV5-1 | CASSSTPYSNEQFF | TGCGCCAGCAGCTCCACCCCGTACAGCAATGAGCAGTTCTTC
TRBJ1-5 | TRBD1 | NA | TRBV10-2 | CASSQGAMGRSNQPQHF | TGCGCCAGCAGTCAGGGGGCAATGGGTAGAAGCAATCAGCCCCAGCATTTT
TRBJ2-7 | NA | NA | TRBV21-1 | CASGPISSGLYEQYF | TGTGCCAGCGGACCGATCTCTAGCGGTCTCTACGAGCAGTACTTC
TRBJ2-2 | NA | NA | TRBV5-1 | CASSLQGSTGELFF | TGCGCCAGCAGCTTGCAGGGTAGCACCGGGGAGCTGTTTTTT
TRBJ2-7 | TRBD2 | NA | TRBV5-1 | CASSFAGGAYEQYF | TGCGCCAGCAGCTTTGCGGGGGGGGCCTACGAGCAGTACTTC
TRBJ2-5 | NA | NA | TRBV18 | CASSPLQGVQETQYF | TGTGCCAGCTCACCATTGCAAGGAGTCCAAGAGACCCAGTACTTC
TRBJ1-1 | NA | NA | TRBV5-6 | CASSLGTVDTEAFF | TGTGCCAGCAGCTTGGGGACAGTGGACACTGAAGCTTTCTTT
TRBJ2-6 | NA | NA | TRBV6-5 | CASSSGSGANVLTF | TGTGCCAGCAGTTCAGGCTCTGGGGCCAACGTCCTGACTTTC
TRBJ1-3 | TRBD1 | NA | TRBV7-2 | CASSPTGGPGNTIYF | TGTGCCAGCAGTCCAACAGGGGGCCCTGGAAACACCATATATTTT
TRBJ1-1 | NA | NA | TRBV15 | CATSRPSGNTEAFF | TGTGCCACCAGCAGACCATCCGGGAACACTGAAGCTTTCTTT
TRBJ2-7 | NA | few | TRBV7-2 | CASSLGQNNEQYF | TGTGCCAGCAGCTTGGGACAAAACAACGAGCAGTACTTC
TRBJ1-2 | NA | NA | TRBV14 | CASSLDSINGYTF | TGTGCCAGCAGCCTGGACAGCATCAATGGCTACACCTTC
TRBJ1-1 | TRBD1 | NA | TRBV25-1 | CASSVFRDRGFYTEAFF | TGTGCCAGCAGTGTTTTCCGGGACAGGGGGTTTTACACTGAAGCTTTCTTT
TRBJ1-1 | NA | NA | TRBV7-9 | CASTLSGLDTEAFF | TGTGCCAGCACCCTCAGTGGCCTGGACACTGAAGCTTTCTTT
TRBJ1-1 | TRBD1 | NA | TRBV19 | CASSSVVTGGVDTEAFF | TGTGCCAGTAGTAGTGTGGTGACAGGGGGAGTCGACACTGAAGCTTTCTTT
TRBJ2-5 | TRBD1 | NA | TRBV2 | CASGRDRNQETQYF | TGTGCCAGCGGCCGGGACAGGAACCAAGAGACCCAGTACTTC
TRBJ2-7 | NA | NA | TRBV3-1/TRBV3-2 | CASSQKAMSGGYEQYF | TGTGCCAGCAGCCAAAAGGCCATGAGTGGCGGGTACGAGCAGTACTTC
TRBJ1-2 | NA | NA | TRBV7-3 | CASSLQGGNYGYTF | TGTGCCAGCAGCTTACAGGGAGGGAACTATGGCTACACCTTC
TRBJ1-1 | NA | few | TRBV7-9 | CASSETANTEAFF | TGTGCCAGCAGCGAGACAGCGAACACTGAAGCTTTCTTT
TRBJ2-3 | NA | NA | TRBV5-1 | CASSLGRGGSTDTQYF | TGCGCCAGCAGCTTGGGAAGGGGCGGAAGCACAGATACGCAGTATTTT
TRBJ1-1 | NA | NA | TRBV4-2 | CASSQYPNRDTEAFF | TGTGCCAGCAGCCAATATCCCAACAGGGACACTGAAGCTTTCTTT
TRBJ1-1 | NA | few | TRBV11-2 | CASSLVAGTNEAFF | TGTGCCAGCAGCTTAGTAGCCGGGACAAATGAAGCTTTCTTT
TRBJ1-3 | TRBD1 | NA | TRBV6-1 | CASSDPGQGSSGNTIYF | TGTGCCAGCAGTGATCCCGGACAGGGTAGCTCTGGAAACACCATATATTTT
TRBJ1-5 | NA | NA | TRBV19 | CASSSRGNLEPQHF | TGTGCCAGTAGCTCCCGCGGGAATCTTGAGCCCCAGCATTTT
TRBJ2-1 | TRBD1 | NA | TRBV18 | CASSPLDRDPFF | TGTGCCAGCTCACCCTTAGACAGGGATCCGTTCTTC
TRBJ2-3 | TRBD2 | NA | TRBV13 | CASSQRTLLAGWTDTQYF | TGTGCCAGCAGCCAAAGGACGTTACTAGCGGGATGGACAGATACGCAGTATTTT
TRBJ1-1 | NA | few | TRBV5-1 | CASSLAQGMNTEAFF | TGCGCCAGCAGCTTAGCCCAGGGCATGAACACTGAAGCTTTCTTT
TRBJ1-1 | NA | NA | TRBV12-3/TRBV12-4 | CASSLAGTEAFF | TGTGCCAGCAGTTTGGCGGGAACTGAAGCTTTCTTT
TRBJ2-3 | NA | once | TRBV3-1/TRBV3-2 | CASSQDTGGLADTQYF | TGTGCCAGCAGCCAAGATACGGGGGGCTTGGCAGATACGCAGTATTTT
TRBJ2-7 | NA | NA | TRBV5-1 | CASKQYWQGGYEQYF | TGCGCCAGCAAACAATATTGGCAGGGGGGCTACGAGCAGTACTTC
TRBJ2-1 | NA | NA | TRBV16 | CASSQTAVGNNEQFF | TGTGCCAGCAGCCAAACGGCGGTAGGAAACAATGAGCAGTTCTTC
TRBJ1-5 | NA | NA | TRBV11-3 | CASSLAQHNQPQHF | TGTGCCAGCAGCTTAGCACAGCATAATCAGCCCCAGCATTTT
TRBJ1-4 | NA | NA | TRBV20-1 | CSVATNEKLFF | TGCAGTGTAGCAACTAATGAAAAACTGTTTTTT
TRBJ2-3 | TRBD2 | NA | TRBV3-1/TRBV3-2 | CASSLLGRGLTDTQYF | TGTGCCAGCAGCCTTTTGGGGCGGGGACTAACAGATACGCAGTATTTT
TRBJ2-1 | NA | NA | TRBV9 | CASSVRYSGYNEQFF | TGTGCCAGCAGCGTCCGGTATAGCGGTTACAATGAGCAGTTCTTC
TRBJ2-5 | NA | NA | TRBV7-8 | CASSNGQLAQETQYF | TGTGCCAGCAGTAACGGCCAGCTAGCACAAGAGACCCAGTACTTC